Listed below are T cell receptor beta chains from one sample, sequenced in a study of vaccination effects on CD4 cells after COVID-19. Method: immunoSEQ multiplex PCR; TCRdb's copy keeps in-frame clones and lacks some. This sample has approximately 25,000 clones, with around 63% found just once. Their antigen targets remain unknown. The sample here was CD4+ T cells from PBMCs cultured with SARS-CoV-2 spike peptides, taken after COVID-19 vaccination. The receptors were gathered from a human donor who received a COVID-19 vaccine. Each CDR3 is given with its conserved first and last residue. The order of the fields is J gene, D gene, clone size, V gene, CDR3 protein, CDR3 DNA. D genes are given only for firm matches. Clone size is shown for a subset of rows, as once, few, many or a class of expanded clone.

>TRBJ2-7|TRBD2|.|TRBV4-1
CASSLGDYPYEQYF
TGCGCCAGCAGCCTGGGGGACTACCCCTACGAGCAGTACTTC
>TRBJ2-7|.|.|TRBV20-1
CSASSSYEQYF
TGCAGTGCTAGTAGCTCCTACGAGCAGTACTTC
>TRBJ2-1|TRBD2|.|TRBV5-1
CASRWTSGGYNEQFF
TGCGCCAGCAGGTGGACTAGCGGGGGGTACAATGAGCAGTTCTTC
>TRBJ1-1|.|.|TRBV16
CASSLIGNTEAFF
TGTGCCAGCAGCCTAATAGGGAACACTGAAGCTTTCTTT
>TRBJ2-3|TRBD2|medium-sized|TRBV5-1
CASSILAGSTDTQYF
TGCGCCAGCAGCATACTAGCGGGGAGCACAGATACGCAGTATTTT
>TRBJ2-2|.|few|TRBV11-3
CASSLDQGGSAHTGELFF
TGTGCCAGCAGCTTAGATCAAGGCGGCAGCGCCCACACCGGGGAGCTGTTTTTT
>TRBJ1-1|.|.|TRBV7-9
CASSPPMNTEAFF
TGTGCCAGCAGCCCTCCCATGAACACTGAAGCTTTCTTT
>TRBJ1-2|.|few|TRBV19
CASSHRAEGIYGYTF
TGTGCCAGTAGTCATAGGGCAGAGGGAATCTATGGCTACACCTTC
>TRBJ1-3|.|.|TRBV3-1/TRBV3-2
CASSQERNTIYF
TGTGCCAGCAGCCAAGAACGGAACACCATATATTTT
>TRBJ2-5|TRBD2|.|TRBV5-4
CASSAGLGEGMEAQYF
TGTGCCAGCAGTGCAGGGTTGGGGGAGGGGATGGAGGCCCAGTACTTC
>TRBJ1-6|.|.|TRBV6-5
CASSSTAYYNSPLHF
TGTGCCAGCAGTTCCACAGCTTACTATAATTCACCCCTCCACTTT
>TRBJ2-7|TRBD1|few|TRBV7-8
CASILQRDSSYEQYF
TGTGCCAGCATCCTCCAGAGGGACAGCTCCTACGAGCAGTACTTC
>TRBJ2-3|.|medium-sized|TRBV7-6
CASSLALASADTQYF
TGTGCCAGCAGCTTAGCCCTAGCGTCGGCAGATACGCAGTATTTT
>TRBJ1-1|TRBD1|.|TRBV5-1
CASSWEQGIGTEAFF
TGCGCCAGCAGCTGGGAACAGGGGATAGGGACTGAAGCTTTCTTT
>TRBJ1-2|TRBD1|.|TRBV27
CASRLNTGVRGYTF
TGTGCCAGCAGACTTAATACAGGGGTGAGAGGCTACACCTTC
>TRBJ2-7|TRBD2|once|TRBV10-2
CASSDAGTSGYEQYF
TGCGCCAGCAGTGATGCCGGGACTAGCGGCTACGAGCAGTACTTC
>TRBJ2-3|TRBD2|.|TRBV7-9
CASSPRREPTDTQYF
TGTGCCAGCAGCCCCCGGCGGGAGCCCACAGATACGCAGTATTTT
>TRBJ2-7|TRBD1|.|TRBV3-1/TRBV3-2
CASQGGQAIGEQYF
TGTGCCAGCCAAGGGGGACAGGCTATAGGGGAGCAGTACTTC
>TRBJ1-4|TRBD1|.|TRBV28
CASSSGQGREKLFF
TGTGCCAGCAGTTCCGGACAGGGGAGAGAAAAACTGTTTTTT
>TRBJ2-1|.|.|TRBV3-1/TRBV3-2
CASSQEGLRRSYNEQFF
TGTGCCAGCAGCCAAGAGGGACTCCGACGGTCCTACAATGAGCAGTTCTTC
>TRBJ1-2|.|few|TRBV3-1/TRBV3-2
CASSQEGNRHGYTF
TGTGCCAGCAGCCAAGAAGGGAATCGGCATGGCTACACCTTC
>TRBJ2-5|.|.|TRBV3-1/TRBV3-2
CASSQAIVLETQYF
TGTGCCAGCAGCCAAGCGATAGTTTTAGAGACCCAGTACTTC
>TRBJ1-1|.|.|TRBV2
CASIRNTEAFF
TGTGCCAGCATAAGGAACACTGAAGCTTTCTTT
>TRBJ1-4|.|.|TRBV5-4
CASSLAERPGGATNEKLFF
TGTGCCAGCAGCTTGGCCGAACGCCCGGGGGGTGCAACTAATGAAAAACTGTTTTTT
>TRBJ1-5|.|.|TRBV6-5
CASKMGHNQPQHF
TGTGCCAGCAAGATGGGGCACAATCAGCCCCAGCATTTT
>TRBJ1-2|TRBD1|.|TRBV19
CASSFPGTGIGYTF
TGTGCCAGTAGTTTCCCCGGGACAGGGATCGGCTACACCTTC